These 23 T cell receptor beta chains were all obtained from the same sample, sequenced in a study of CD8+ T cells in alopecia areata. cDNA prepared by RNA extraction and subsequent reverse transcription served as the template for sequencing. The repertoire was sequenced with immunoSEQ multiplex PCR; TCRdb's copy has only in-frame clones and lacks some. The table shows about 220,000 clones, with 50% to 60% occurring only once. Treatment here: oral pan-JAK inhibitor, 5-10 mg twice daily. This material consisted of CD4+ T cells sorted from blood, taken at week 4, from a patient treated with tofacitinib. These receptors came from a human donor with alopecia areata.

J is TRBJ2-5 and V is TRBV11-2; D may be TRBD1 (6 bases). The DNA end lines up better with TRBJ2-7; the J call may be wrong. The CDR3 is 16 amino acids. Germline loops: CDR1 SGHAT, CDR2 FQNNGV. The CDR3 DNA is TGTGCCAGCAGCCACGTAGGGGGTAGAAACTCCTACGAGCAGTACTTC. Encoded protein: CASSHVGGRNSYEQYF.

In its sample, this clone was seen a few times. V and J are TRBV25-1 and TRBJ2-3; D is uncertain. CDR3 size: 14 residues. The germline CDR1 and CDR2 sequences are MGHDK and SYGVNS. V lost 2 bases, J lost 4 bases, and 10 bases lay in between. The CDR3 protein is CASSEGSYADTQYF. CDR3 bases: TGTGCCAGCAGTGAAGGCTCCTACGCAGATACGCAGTATTTT.

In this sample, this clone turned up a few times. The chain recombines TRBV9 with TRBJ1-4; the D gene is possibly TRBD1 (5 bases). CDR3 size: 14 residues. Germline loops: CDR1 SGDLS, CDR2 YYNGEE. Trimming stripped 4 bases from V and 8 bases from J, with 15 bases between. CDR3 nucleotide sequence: TGTGCCAGCAGCAGGGGAGACTGGGGGGAAAAACTGTTTTTT. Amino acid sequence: CASSRGDWGEKLFF.

In DNA, the CDR3 is TGTGCCAGCAGGAATGGGGCTGCAACTAATGAAAAACTGTTTTTT. Its protein is CASRNGAATNEKLFF. The chain couples TRBV6-1 to TRBJ1-4; weak D call: TRBD1 (5 bases). This CDR3 has 15 residues. Trimming left V 6 bases short and J 0 bases short, with 11 bases between. The germline V gene encodes CDR1 MNHNS and CDR2 SASEGT.

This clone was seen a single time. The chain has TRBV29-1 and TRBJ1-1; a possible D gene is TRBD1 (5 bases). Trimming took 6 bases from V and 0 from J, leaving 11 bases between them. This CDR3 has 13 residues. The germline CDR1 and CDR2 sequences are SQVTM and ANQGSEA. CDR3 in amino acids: CSVGGPLNTEAFF. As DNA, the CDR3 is TGCAGCGTGGGGGGACCGCTGAACACTGAAGCTTTCTTT.

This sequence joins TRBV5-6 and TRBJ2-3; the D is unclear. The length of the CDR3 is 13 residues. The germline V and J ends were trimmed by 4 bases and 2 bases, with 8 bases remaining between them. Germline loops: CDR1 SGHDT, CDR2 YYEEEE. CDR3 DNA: TGTGCCAGCAGCATGGACGACACAGATACGCAGTATTTT. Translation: CASSMDDTDTQYF.

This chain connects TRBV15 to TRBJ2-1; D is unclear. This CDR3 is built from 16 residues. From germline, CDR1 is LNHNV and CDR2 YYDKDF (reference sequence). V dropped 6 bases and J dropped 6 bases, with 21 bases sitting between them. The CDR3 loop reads CATSPPKAAGPNEQFF. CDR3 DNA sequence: TGTGCCACCAGTCCACCGAAGGCGGCCGGCCCCAATGAGCAGTTCTTC.

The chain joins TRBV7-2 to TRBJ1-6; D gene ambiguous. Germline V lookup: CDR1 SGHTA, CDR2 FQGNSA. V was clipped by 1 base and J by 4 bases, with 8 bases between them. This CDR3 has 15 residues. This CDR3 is CASSLGRSYNSPLHF. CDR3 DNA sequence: TGTGCCAGCAGCTTAGGTCGGTCATATAATTCACCCCTCCACTTT.

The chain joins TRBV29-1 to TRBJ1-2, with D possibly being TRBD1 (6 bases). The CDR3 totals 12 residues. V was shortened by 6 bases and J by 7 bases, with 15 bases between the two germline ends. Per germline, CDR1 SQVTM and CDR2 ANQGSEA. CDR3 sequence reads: CSVLQGSGGYTF. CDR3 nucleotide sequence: TGCAGCGTGTTACAGGGTTCCGGTGGCTACACCTTC.

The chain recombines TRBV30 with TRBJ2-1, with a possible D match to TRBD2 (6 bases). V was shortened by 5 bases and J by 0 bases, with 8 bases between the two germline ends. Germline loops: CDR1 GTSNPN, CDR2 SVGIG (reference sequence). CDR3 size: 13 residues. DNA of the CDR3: TGTGCCTGGTTCGGGGGCTCCTACAATGAGCAGTTCTTC. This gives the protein CAWFGGSYNEQFF.

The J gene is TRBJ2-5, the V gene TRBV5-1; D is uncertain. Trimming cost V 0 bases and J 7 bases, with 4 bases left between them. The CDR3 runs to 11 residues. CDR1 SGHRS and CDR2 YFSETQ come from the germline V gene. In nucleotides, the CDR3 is TGCGCCAGCAGCTTGGAGGGGACCCAGTACTTC. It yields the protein CASSLEGTQYF. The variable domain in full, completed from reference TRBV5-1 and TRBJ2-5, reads KAGVTQTPRYLIKTRGQQVTLSCSPISGHRSVSWYQQTPGQGLQFLFEYFSETQRNKGNFPGRFSGRQFSNSRSEMNVSTLELGDSALYLCASSLEGTQYFGPGTRLLVL.

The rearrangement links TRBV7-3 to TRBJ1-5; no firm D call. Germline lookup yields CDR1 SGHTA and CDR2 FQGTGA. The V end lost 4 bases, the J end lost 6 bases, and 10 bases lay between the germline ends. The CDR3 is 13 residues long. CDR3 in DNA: TGTGCCAGCAGCTATGACATAGGTCAGCCCCAGCATTTT. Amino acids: CASSYDIGQPQHF.

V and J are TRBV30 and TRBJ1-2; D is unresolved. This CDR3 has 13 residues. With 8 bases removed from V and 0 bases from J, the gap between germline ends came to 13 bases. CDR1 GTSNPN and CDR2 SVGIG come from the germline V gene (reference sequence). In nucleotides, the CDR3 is TGTGCCCGTCGTAATGAAGCTAACTATGGCTACACCTTC. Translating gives CARRNEANYGYTF.

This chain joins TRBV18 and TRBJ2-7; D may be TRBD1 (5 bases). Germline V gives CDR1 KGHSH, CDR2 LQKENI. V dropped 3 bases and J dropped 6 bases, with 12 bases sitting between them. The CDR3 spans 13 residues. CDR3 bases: TGTGCCAGCTCACCCCTGGAAAGGGGCGAGCAGTACTTC. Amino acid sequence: CASSPLERGEQYF.

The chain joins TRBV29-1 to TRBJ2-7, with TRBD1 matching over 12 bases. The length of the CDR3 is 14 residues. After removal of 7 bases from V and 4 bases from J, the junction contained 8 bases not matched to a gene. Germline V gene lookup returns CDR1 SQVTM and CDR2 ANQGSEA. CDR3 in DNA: TGCAGCGCTGGGACAGGGGGCAGTGGATACGAGCAGTACTTC. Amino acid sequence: CSAGTGGSGYEQYF.

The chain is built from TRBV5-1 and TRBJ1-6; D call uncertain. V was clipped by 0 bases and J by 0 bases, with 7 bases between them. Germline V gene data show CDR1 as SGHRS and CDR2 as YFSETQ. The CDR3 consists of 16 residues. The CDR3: CASSLAGSSYNSPLHF. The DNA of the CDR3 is TGCGCCAGCAGCTTGGCCGGGAGCTCCTATAATTCACCCCTCCACTTT.

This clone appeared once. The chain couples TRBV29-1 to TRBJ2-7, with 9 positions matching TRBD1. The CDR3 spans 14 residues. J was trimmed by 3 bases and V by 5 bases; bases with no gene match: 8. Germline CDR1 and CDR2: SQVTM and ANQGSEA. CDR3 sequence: CSVQGPGQGYEQYF. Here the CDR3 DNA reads TGCAGCGTTCAAGGACCGGGACAGGGCTACGAGCAGTACTTC.

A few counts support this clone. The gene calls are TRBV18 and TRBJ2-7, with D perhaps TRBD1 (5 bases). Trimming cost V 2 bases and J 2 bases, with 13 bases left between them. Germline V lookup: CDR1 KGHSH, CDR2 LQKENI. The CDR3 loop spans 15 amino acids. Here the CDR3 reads CASSPARQGTYEQYF. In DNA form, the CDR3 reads TGTGCCAGCTCACCAGCGCGGCAGGGTACCTACGAGCAGTACTTC.

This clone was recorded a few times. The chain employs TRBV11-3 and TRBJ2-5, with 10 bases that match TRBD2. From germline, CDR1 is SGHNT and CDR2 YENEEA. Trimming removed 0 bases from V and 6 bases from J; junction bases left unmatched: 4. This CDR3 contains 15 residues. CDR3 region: CASSLEAGGSKTQYF. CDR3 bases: TGTGCCAGCAGCTTAGAAGCGGGGGGGAGTAAGACCCAGTACTTC.

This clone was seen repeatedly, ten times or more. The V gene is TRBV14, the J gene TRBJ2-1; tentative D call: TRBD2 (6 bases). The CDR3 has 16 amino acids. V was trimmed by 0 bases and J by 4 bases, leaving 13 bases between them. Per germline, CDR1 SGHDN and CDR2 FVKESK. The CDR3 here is CASSQEILARYNEQFF. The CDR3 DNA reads TGTGCCAGCAGCCAAGAAATCCTAGCGCGATACAATGAGCAGTTCTTC.

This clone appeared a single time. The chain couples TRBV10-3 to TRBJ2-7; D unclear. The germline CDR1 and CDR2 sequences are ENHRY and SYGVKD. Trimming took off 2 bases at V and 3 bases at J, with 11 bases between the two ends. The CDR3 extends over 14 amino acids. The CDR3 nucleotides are TGTGCCATCAGTGAGAGTTCGAGCAACTACGAGCAGTACTTC. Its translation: CAISESSSNYEQYF.

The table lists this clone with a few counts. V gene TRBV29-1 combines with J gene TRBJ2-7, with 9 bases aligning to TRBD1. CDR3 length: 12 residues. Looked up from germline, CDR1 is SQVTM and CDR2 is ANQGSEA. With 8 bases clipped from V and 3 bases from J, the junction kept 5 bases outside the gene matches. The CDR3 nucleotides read TGCAGCCCTCGGACAGGGGACTACGAGCAGTACTTC. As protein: CSPRTGDYEQYF.

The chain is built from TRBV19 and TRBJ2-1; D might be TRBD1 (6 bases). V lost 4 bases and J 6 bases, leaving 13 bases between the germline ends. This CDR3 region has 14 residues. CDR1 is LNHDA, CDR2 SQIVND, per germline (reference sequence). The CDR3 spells CASSTQGASNEQFF. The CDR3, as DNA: TGTGCCAGTAGTACACAGGGAGCAAGCAATGAGCAGTTCTTC.